Presented here are 18 T cell receptor beta chains from one specimen sequenced in a study of human T cells and chemical hapten exposure. TCRdb analysed the RACE reads with MiXCR anew, one entry per CDR3 protein. The sample includes about 97,000 distinct CDR3 sequences, around 25% of them seen just once. Specified time point: patch test 3, about 24 weeks after DPC sensitization. The treatment was: therapeutic diphenylcyclopropenone sensitization with weekly scalp DPC. Source: whole blood, taken in connection with sensitization to the hapten diphenylcyclopropenone (DPC). The receptors derive from a middle-aged man with alopecia areata. Some clones in this sample may be carry-over from other donors' samples.

The J gene is TRBJ2-1, the V gene TRBV5-1; a possible D gene is TRBD1 (5 bases). Germline V gene data show CDR1 as SGHRS and CDR2 as YFSETQ. The CDR3 covers 16 residues. V was cut by 0 bases and J by 1 base, with 11 bases left in between. This CDR3 is CASSLGLGPSYNEQFF. The CDR3 DNA sequence: TGCGCCAGCAGCTTGGGGTTGGGGCCATCCTACAATGAGCAGTTCTTC.

The chain uses TRBV6-2 or TRBV6-3 and TRBJ1-1, with D perhaps matching TRBD1 (6 bases). The CDR3 is 15 amino acids. CDR1 and CDR2 (germline): MNHEY, SVGEGT. Trimming cost V 0 bases and J 4 bases, with 12 bases left between them. The chain's CDR3 is CASSYSKQGGTEAFF. In nucleotides, the CDR3 is TGTGCCAGCAGTTACTCGAAACAGGGAGGCACTGAAGCTTTCTTT.

The chain couples TRBV12-3 or TRBV12-4 to TRBJ2-2; 7 bases line up with TRBD1. J lost 1 base, V lost 4 bases, and 3 bases had no gene match. The CDR3 has 15 amino acids. For the CDR3, the DNA is TGTGCCAGCAGTTCCCGGACAGGGAACACCGGGGAGCTGTTTTTT. It yields the protein CASSSRTGNTGELFF.

This clonotype was seen a handful of times. The chain couples TRBV20-1 to TRBJ2-7; D gene unclear. Trimming shortened V by 6 bases and J by 9 bases, and 27 bases separated the two germline ends. Germline-derived CDR1 and CDR2 are DFQATT and SNEGSKA (reference sequence). The CDR3 extends over 15 amino acids. The CDR3 DNA reads as TGCAGTGCCTCACCCGGGCTTACCTCCAATCCGGGGCAGTACTTC. As protein: CSASPGLTSNPGQYF.

The chain links TRBV7-3 to TRBJ1-5; perhaps TRBD1 as D (6 bases). V dropped 5 bases and J dropped 5 bases, with 13 bases sitting between them. The CDR3 contains 14 residues. Per the germline V gene, CDR1 is SGHTA and CDR2 is FQGTGA. This chain's CDR3 is CASSADRRHQPQHF. DNA of the CDR3: TGTGCCAGCAGCGCCGACAGGCGGCATCAGCCCCAGCATTTT.

The rearrangement joins TRBV4-2 to TRBJ2-4; D is perhaps TRBD2 (5 bases). This CDR3 is 11 amino acids long. Per the germline V gene, CDR1 is LGHNA and CDR2 is YNFKEQ. Trimming cost V 4 bases and J 12 bases, with 10 bases left between them. The CDR3 DNA reads TGTGCCAGCAGCCTTAACGGGAATCAGTACTTC. Amino acids: CASSLNGNQYF.

CDR3 protein: CSAPPPGQETQYF. CDR3 DNA sequence: TGCAGTGCCCCCCCCCCAGGTCAAGAGACCCAGTACTTC. The chain recombines TRBV20-1 with TRBJ2-5; D remains ambiguous. V gave up 6 bases and J gave up 2 bases, with 13 bases separating them. Looked up from germline, CDR1 is DFQATT and CDR2 is SNEGSKA (reference sequence). The CDR3 runs 13 residues.

This clonotype was seen a few times. This chain connects TRBV4-1 to TRBJ1-4; D perhaps matches TRBD1 (6 bases). V lost 4 bases and J lost 3, with 12 bases in between. Germline CDR1 is MGHRA and CDR2 is YSYEKL. The CDR3 length is 15 residues. This CDR3 is CASSPWTAANEKLFF. In DNA, the CDR3 is TGCGCCAGCAGCCCCTGGACAGCCGCTAATGAAAAACTGTTTTTT.

Only a few counts were recorded for this clonotype. The chain combines TRBV18 with TRBJ1-1; no clear D gene. The CDR3 runs to 14 residues. Per germline, CDR1 KGHSH and CDR2 LQKENI. V dropped 3 bases and J dropped 1 base, with 9 bases sitting between them. Written as DNA, the CDR3 is TGTGCCAGCTCACCGGTTGGAGGGAACACTGAAGCTTTCTTT. Translation gives CASSPVGGNTEAFF.

This clonotype turned up a few times. V gene TRBV20-1 combines with J gene TRBJ2-7; D is uncertain. V was pared by 1 base and J by 5 bases, with 12 bases between. The CDR3 has 13 amino acids. Germline CDR1 DFQATT, CDR2 SNEGSKA (reference sequence). The CDR3 sequence: CSARGEDPNEQYF. CDR3 bases: TGCAGTGCTAGAGGAGAGGACCCTAACGAGCAGTACTTC.

The J gene is TRBJ1-3, the V gene TRBV6-1; D not resolved. CDR3 size: 16 residues. Trimming took off 1 base at V and 0 bases at J, with 10 bases between the two ends. Germline V gene data show CDR1 as MNHNS and CDR2 as SASEGT. CDR3 protein: CASSEEGALSGNTIYF. DNA of the CDR3: TGTGCCAGCAGTGAAGAAGGAGCACTCTCTGGAAACACCATATATTTT.

This clonotype was picked up a small number of times. This chain links TRBV7-6 with TRBJ2-1; tentative D call: TRBD1 (5 bases). This CDR3 comprises 13 residues. Trimming removed 4 bases from V and 8 bases from J, with 12 bases in between. CDR1 and CDR2 from the germline V gene are SGHVS and FNYEAQ. The CDR3 reads CASSSPKQDEQFF. CDR3 in DNA: TGTGCCAGCAGCTCTCCGAAACAGGATGAGCAGTTCTTC. Full variable domain (outside the CDR3, taken from reference TRBV7-6 and TRBJ2-1): GAGVSQSPRYKVTKRGQDVALRCDPISGHVSLYWYRQALGQGPEFLTYFNYEAQQDKSGLPNDRFSAERPEGSISTLTIQRTEQRDSAMYRCASSSPKQDEQFFGPGTRLTVL.

The chain joins TRBV7-9 to TRBJ2-4; tentatively, D is TRBD1 or TRBD2 (6 bases each). Deletions cut 1 base from V and 5 bases from J, with 18 bases between. This CDR3 comprises 17 residues. Germline lookup yields CDR1 SEHNR and CDR2 FQNEAQ (reference sequence). The DNA of the CDR3 is TGTGCCAGCAGCTTAGGGGGGGCAGGGCCCCTCGAAAACATTCAGTACTTC. Protein product: CASSLGGAGPLENIQYF.

This clonotype showed up just a few times. The chain couples TRBV21-1 to TRBJ2-5; the DNA was not used to check the table's D call, TRBD2. TRBV21-1 is a recognized pseudogene. The CDR3 loop spans 15 amino acids. CDR3 loop: CASSPLLRQTETQYF. As DNA, the CDR3 is TGTGCCAGCAGCCCCCTCCTGAGACAGACGGAGACCCAGTACTTC.

This clonotype has just a few counts. The genes are TRBV3-1 and TRBJ2-7, with a tentative D call TRBD2 (7 bases). V was trimmed by 0 bases and J by 0 bases, leaving 12 bases between them. The CDR3 is 16 residues long. CDR1 is LGHDT and CDR2 is YNNKEL in the germline V gene (reference sequence). In DNA, the CDR3 is TGTGCCAGCAGCCAAGAGGGGGGGCCCGGCTCCTACGAGCAGTACTTC. Its protein product is CASSQEGGPGSYEQYF.

This clonotype has just a few counts. This chain joins TRBV20-1 and TRBJ2-2; TRBD2 agrees at 10 bases. With V trimmed by 0 bases and J by 4 bases, 11 bases remained unmatched. Germline lookup yields CDR1 DFQATT and CDR2 SNEGSKA (reference sequence). The CDR3 covers 18 residues. CDR3: CSARDRKREGRLTGELFF. CDR3 DNA sequence: TGCAGTGCTAGAGATCGGAAGCGGGAGGGCCGTCTCACCGGGGAGCTGTTTTTT.

The gene calls are TRBV20-1 and TRBJ2-6, with a possible D match to TRBD2 (6 bases). Germline CDR1 and CDR2: DFQATT and SNEGSKA (reference sequence). Trimming took off 0 bases at V and 2 bases at J, with 11 bases between the two ends. The CDR3 covers 16 residues. CDR3 DNA sequence: TGCAGTGCTAGAGATCCGGGGGAGGCTGGGGCCAACGTCCTGACTTTC. Translated: CSARDPGEAGANVLTF.

The rearrangement uses TRBV10-3 and TRBJ2-7; 8 positions match TRBD1. V shed 3 bases and J 0 bases; nucleotides not matched to a gene: 1. The CDR3 is 14 amino acids. The germline V gene encodes CDR1 ENHRY and CDR2 SYGVKD. The DNA of the CDR3 is TGTGCCATCAGTGAAACAGGGGGCTCCTACGAGCAGTACTTC. Its protein is CAISETGGSYEQYF.